One and the same sample provided the 20 T cell receptor beta chains below, sequenced in a study of PD-1 blockade in classical Hodgkin lymphoma. Repertoires were generated with immunoSEQ multiplex PCR, while TCRdb's copy carries only in-frame clones and drops some. This table holds some 30,000 clones, approximately 90% found once. Documented time point: newly diagnosed, previously untreated cHL patient sample. The study purified CD4+ T cells from thawed PBMCs using magnetic negative selection. The specimen sequenced was CD4+ T cells from blood. These receptors came from a human donor with classical Hodgkin lymphoma.

CDR3 in DNA: TGTGCCAGCAGTGAAATGGGGACTAGCGGAGTCTACGAGCAGTACTTC. It yields the protein CASSEMGTSGVYEQYF. V is TRBV6-1 and J is TRBJ2-7, with 11 positions matching TRBD2. Germline CDR1 is MNHNS and CDR2 is SASEGT. Trimming removed 2 bases from V and 3 bases from J; junction bases left unmatched: 6. This CDR3 comprises 16 residues.

The rearrangement joins TRBV7-6 to TRBJ2-5; 7 bases line up with TRBD2. Germline CDR1 SGHVS, CDR2 FNYEAQ. V lost 4 bases to trimming and J lost 2 bases; unmatched junction nucleotides: 7. This CDR3 has 15 residues. CDR3 region: CASSWGGAHQETQYF. The CDR3 DNA reads TGTGCCAGCAGCTGGGGGGGAGCGCATCAAGAGACCCAGTACTTC.

This clone appeared once. The V gene is TRBV6-4, the J gene TRBJ2-3, with D tentatively TRBD2 (6 bases). CDR3 length: 16 residues. V was cut by 4 bases and J by 2 bases, with 16 bases left in between. Per germline, CDR1 MRHNA and CDR2 SNTAGT. The CDR3 is CASSVDVAVSTDTQYF. For the CDR3, the DNA is TGTGCCAGCAGTGTTGATGTAGCGGTCTCCACAGATACGCAGTATTTT.

The rearrangement uses TRBV28 and TRBJ2-7; 9 nucleotides agree with TRBD2. V lost 2 bases, J lost 7 bases, and 21 bases stayed unmatched. Germline assignment: CDR1 MDHEN and CDR2 SYDVKM. This CDR3 region has 19 residues. The CDR3 nucleotides are TGTGCCAGCAGTTTACGCAACGGTTCTAGCGGGAAACACCTCCAGGAGCAGTACTTC. The encoded protein is CASSLRNGSSGKHLQEQYF.

The sample holds one count of this clone. The V gene is TRBV7-9, the J gene TRBJ2-3, with 9 nucleotides matching TRBD2. CDR3 length: 15 amino acids. Germline V gene lookup returns CDR1 SEHNR and CDR2 FQNEAQ (reference sequence). Trimming cost V 5 bases and J 0 bases; bases outside gene matches: 3. The CDR3 bases are TGTGCCAGCAGCGAGCGGGGGGTTAGCACAGATACGCAGTATTTT. It is translated as CASSERGVSTDTQYF.

CDR3 loop: CASTRTGEWTEAFF. In nucleotides, the CDR3 is TGTGCCAGCACTCGGACAGGGGAGTGGACTGAAGCTTTCTTT. The chain uses TRBV6-5 and TRBJ1-1; 9 bases are shared with TRBD1. Trimming at V came to 7 bases and at J to 5 bases, leaving 8 bases not matched to a gene. The germline V gene has CDR1 MNHEY and CDR2 SVGAGI. The CDR3 consists of 14 residues.

The rearrangement joins TRBV2 to TRBJ2-1; 8 bases are shared with TRBD2. V lost 7 bases to trimming and J lost 4 bases; unmatched junction nucleotides: 3. The CDR3 extends over 13 amino acids. Germline loops: CDR1 SNHLY, CDR2 FYNNEI. DNA for the CDR3: TGTGCCAGCATGAGCGGGAGTTACAATGAGCAGTTCTTC. It translates to CASMSGSYNEQFF.

This chain connects TRBV21-1 to TRBJ2-1; the D call TRBD2 from the table was never checked on the DNA. TRBV21-1 is annotated as a pseudogene. CDR3 length: 22 residues. Written as DNA, the CDR3 is TGTGCCAGCAGCAATGGGGGCAAACGACTAGCGGGAGGACCAAGCTCCTACAATGAGCAGTTCTTC. Protein: CASSNGGKRLAGGPSSYNEQFF.

This clone was observed a handful of times. V is TRBV19 and J is TRBJ1-3; 7 nucleotides align to TRBD1. The V gene end was trimmed by 5 bases and the J gene end by 0 bases; junction bases not matched to a gene: 1. Germline V gene data show CDR1 as LNHDA and CDR2 as SQIVND (reference sequence). The CDR3 length is 14 residues. The CDR3 DNA sequence: TGTGCCAGTAGTCGGGACAGCTCTGGAAACACCATATATTTT. Translating gives CASSRDSSGNTIYF.

The CDR3 spells CAFDRGWDTIYF. The CDR3 nucleotides are TGTGCCTTTGACAGGGGTTGGGACACCATATATTTT. The rearrangement links TRBV30 to TRBJ1-3; the match to TRBD1 covers 8 bases. V was pared by 7 bases and J by 8 bases, with 7 bases of the junction left unmatched. Germline CDR1 is GTSNPN and CDR2 is SVGIG (reference sequence). CDR3 size: 12 residues.

The rearrangement joins TRBV4-1 to TRBJ2-3, with 10 bases that match TRBD1. The CDR3 consists of 15 residues. The germline V gene encodes CDR1 MGHRA and CDR2 YSYEKL. After removal of 0 bases from V and 5 bases from J, the junction contained 2 bases not matched to a gene. Here the CDR3 reads CASSQERDRGDTQYF. CDR3 sequence (DNA): TGCGCCAGCAGCCAAGAACGGGACAGGGGAGATACGCAGTATTTT.

V is TRBV4-1 and J is TRBJ2-7; 7 bases fit TRBD2. J was trimmed by 3 bases and V by 4 bases; bases with no gene match: 9. Germline values: CDR1 MGHRA, CDR2 YSYEKL. This CDR3 is 15 amino acids long. In DNA, the CDR3 is TGCGCCAGCAGCCTTCTAGCGGCTGACTACTACGAGCAGTACTTC. Translating gives CASSLLAADYYEQYF.

The CDR3 protein is CASSQSPGRHYEQYV. The CDR3 bases are TGCGCCAGCAGTCAATCCCCGGGACGTCACTACGAGCAGTACGTC. The chain joins TRBV23-1 to TRBJ2-7; TRBD1 or TRBD2 may be the D gene (5 bases each). TRBV23-1 is placed among ORFs of uncertain function. The ends were cut back, 0 bases at V and 3 bases at J, with 12 bases in the middle. The CDR3 consists of 15 residues.

This chain connects TRBV5-1 to TRBJ2-5; 9 bases map to TRBD1. This CDR3 spans 14 amino acids. J was trimmed by 5 bases and V by 4 bases; bases with no gene match: 6. Germline CDR1 reads SGHRS; CDR2 reads YFSETQ. In DNA form, the CDR3 reads TGCGCCAGCAGCCCAGGGACAGGGCCGGAGACCCAGTACTTC. It encodes CASSPGTGPETQYF. The full variable domain, its missing parts supplied by reference TRBV5-1 and TRBJ2-5, is KAGVTQTPRYLIKTRGQQVTLSCSPISGHRSVSWYQQTPGQGLQFLFEYFSETQRNKGNFPGRFSGRQFSNSRSEMNVSTLELGDSALYLCASSPGTGPETQYFGPGTRLLVL.

This clone has only one observation. The V and J genes are TRBV5-1 and TRBJ1-1, with 9 positions matching TRBD1. Unmatched junction bases numbered 4, after V lost 3 bases and J lost 4 bases. The germline V gene has CDR1 SGHRS and CDR2 YFSETQ. This CDR3 region has 14 residues. CDR3 DNA sequence: TGCGCCAGCAGCTGGACAGGGGAGGCCACTGAAGCTTTCTTT. Its protein is CASSWTGEATEAFF.

The chain has TRBV7-9 and TRBJ1-3; possibly TRBD1 for D (6 bases). Trimming removed 5 bases from V and 6 bases from J, with 14 bases in between. The CDR3 has 14 residues. Germline V lookup: CDR1 SEHNR, CDR2 FQNEAQ (reference sequence). The DNA of the CDR3 is TGTGCCAGCAGCCCCCGGACAGCTCAAAACACCATATATTTT. This gives the protein CASSPRTAQNTIYF.

This rearrangement joins TRBV11-2 to TRBJ2-2, with TRBD2 matching 16 bases. V trimming: 6 bases; J trimming: 0 bases; junction bases outside the gene matches: 4. This CDR3 is built from 18 residues. Germline-derived CDR1 and CDR2 are SGHAT and FQNNGV. CDR3 protein: CASRTGLAGGSNTGELFF. CDR3 DNA: TGTGCCAGCAGAACGGGACTAGCGGGAGGGTCGAACACCGGGGAGCTGTTTTTT.

This sequence joins TRBV29-1 and TRBJ1-1; no definite D call. The germline V and J ends were trimmed by 7 bases and 0 bases, with 9 bases remaining between them. CDR1 SQVTM and CDR2 ANQGSEA come from the germline V gene. This CDR3 region has 12 residues. The CDR3 is CSGRPMNTEAFF. The CDR3 DNA reads TGCAGCGGGAGACCTATGAACACTGAAGCTTTCTTT.

The chain is built from TRBV7-3 and TRBJ2-1; D possibly corresponds to TRBD1 (6 bases). With 5 bases removed from V and 2 bases from J, the gap between germline ends came to 16 bases. From germline, CDR1 is SGHTA and CDR2 FQGTGA. The CDR3 contains 16 residues. The CDR3 DNA is TGTGCCAGCAGCCAAGGGGGAAATCGAGCCTACAATGAGCAGTTCTTC. Residues: CASSQGGNRAYNEQFF.

Here the CDR3 DNA reads TGTGCCAGCAGTGCCCCTGGTGGCACCGGGGAGCTGTTTTTT. Translating it yields CASSAPGGTGELFF. This chain joins TRBV2 and TRBJ2-2; no definite D call. The V gene's germline CDR1 is SNHLY and CDR2 FYNNEI. V was cut by 4 bases and J by 4 bases, with 10 bases left in between. The length of the CDR3 is 14 residues.